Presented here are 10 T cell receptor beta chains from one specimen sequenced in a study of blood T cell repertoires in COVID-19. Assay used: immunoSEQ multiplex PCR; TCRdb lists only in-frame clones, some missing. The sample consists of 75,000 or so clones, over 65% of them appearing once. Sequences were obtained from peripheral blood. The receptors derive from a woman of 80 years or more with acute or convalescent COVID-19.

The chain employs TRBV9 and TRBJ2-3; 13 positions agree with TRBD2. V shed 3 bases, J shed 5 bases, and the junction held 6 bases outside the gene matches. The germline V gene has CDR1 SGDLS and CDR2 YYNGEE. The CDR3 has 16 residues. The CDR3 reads CASSEGLAGSQDTQYF. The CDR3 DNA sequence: TGTGCCAGCAGCGAGGGACTAGCGGGATCTCAAGATACGCAGTATTTT.

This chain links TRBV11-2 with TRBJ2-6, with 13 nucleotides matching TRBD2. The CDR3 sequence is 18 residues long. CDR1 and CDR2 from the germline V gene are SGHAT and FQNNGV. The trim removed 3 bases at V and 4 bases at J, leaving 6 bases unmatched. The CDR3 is CASSFGLAGAGGANVLTF. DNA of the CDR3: TGTGCCAGCAGCTTTGGACTAGCGGGAGCGGGCGGGGCCAACGTCCTGACTTTC.

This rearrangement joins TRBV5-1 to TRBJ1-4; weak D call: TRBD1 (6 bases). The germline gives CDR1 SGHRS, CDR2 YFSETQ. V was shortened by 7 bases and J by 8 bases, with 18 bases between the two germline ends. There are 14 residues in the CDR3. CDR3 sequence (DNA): TGCGCCAGCCAAATACAGGGCGAGGGGGAAAAACTGTTTTTT. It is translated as CASQIQGEGEKLFF.

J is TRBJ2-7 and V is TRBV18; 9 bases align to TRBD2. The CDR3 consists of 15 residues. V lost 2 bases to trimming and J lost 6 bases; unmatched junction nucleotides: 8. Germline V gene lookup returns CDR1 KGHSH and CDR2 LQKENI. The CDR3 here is CASSPISLAGGEQYF. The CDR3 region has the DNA TGTGCCAGCTCACCAATCTCACTAGCGGGTGGCGAGCAGTACTTC.

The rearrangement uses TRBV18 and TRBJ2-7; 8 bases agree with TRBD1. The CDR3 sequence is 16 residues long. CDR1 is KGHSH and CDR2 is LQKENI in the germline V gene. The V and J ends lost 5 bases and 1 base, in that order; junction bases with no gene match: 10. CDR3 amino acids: CASSARRGQGSYEQYF. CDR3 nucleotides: TGTGCCAGCTCAGCCAGGCGAGGACAGGGATCCTACGAGCAGTACTTC.

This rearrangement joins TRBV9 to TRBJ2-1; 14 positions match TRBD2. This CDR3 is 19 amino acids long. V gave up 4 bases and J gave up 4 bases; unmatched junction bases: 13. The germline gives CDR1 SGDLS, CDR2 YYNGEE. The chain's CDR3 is CASSFRTSGGLRPYNEQFF. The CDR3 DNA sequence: TGTGCCAGCAGCTTCAGGACTAGCGGGGGGCTCCGCCCGTACAATGAGCAGTTCTTC.

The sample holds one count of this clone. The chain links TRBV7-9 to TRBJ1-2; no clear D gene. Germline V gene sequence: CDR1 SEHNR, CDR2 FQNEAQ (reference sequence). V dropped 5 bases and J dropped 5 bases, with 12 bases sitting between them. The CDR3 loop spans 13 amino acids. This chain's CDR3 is CASSLTYRYGYTF. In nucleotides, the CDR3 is TGTGCCAGCAGCCTGACTTATCGGTATGGCTACACCTTC.

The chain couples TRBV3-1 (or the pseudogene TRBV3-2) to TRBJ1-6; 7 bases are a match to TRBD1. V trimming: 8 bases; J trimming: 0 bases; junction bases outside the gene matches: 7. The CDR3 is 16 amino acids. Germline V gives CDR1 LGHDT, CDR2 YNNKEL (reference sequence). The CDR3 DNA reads TGTGCCAGCCGTTCCCGGGACAGCTCCTATAATTCACCCCTCCACTTT. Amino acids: CASRSRDSSYNSPLHF.

The CDR3 sequence: CASSSLPSGGPTDTQYF. Here the CDR3 DNA reads TGTGCCAGCAGCTCCCTACCTAGCGGGGGGCCCACAGATACGCAGTATTTT. The chain carries TRBV7-2 and TRBJ2-3; 11 nucleotides line up with TRBD2. From germline, CDR1 is SGHTA and CDR2 FQGNSA. This CDR3 contains 17 residues. Trimming cost V 4 bases and J 2 bases; bases outside gene matches: 8. Full variable domain (remainder filled in from reference TRBV7-2 and TRBJ2-3): GAGVSQSPSNKVTEKGKDVELRCDPISGHTALYWYRQSLGQGLEFLIYFQGNSAPDKSGLPSDRFSAERTGGSVSTLTIQRTQQEDSAVYLCASSSLPSGGPTDTQYFGPGTRLTVL.

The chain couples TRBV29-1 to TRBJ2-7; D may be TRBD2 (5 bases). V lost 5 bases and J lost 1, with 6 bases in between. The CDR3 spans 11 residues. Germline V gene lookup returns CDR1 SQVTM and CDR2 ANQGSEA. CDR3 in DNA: TGCAGCGTTCGACTATCCTACGAGCAGTACTTC. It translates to CSVRLSYEQYF.